The present T cell receptor beta chain was sequenced within a study of tumor and adjacent non-tumor tissue in lung cancer. Study-wide context: Aged about 30 to 85 years, patients included roughly eleven men and 4 or 5 women with stage I to III disease.

The study's findings and limits: Higher tumor TCR diversity was associated with shorter survival.

With regard to this clonotype: Its antigen is not identified.

Germline assignment: CDR1 DFQATT and CDR2 SNEGSKA (reference sequence). V was clipped by 5 bases and J by 4 bases, with 21 bases between them. There are 16 residues in the CDR3. The library came from three nested PCR rounds adapted from ARM-PCR protocols. In TCRdb, the multiplex PCR reads were re-called with MiXCR into one record per CDR3 protein. The sample lists about 200,000 distinct CDR3 sequences; around 71% were seen once. No cell sorting was done before RNA was extracted from the tissue. Sequenced sample: lung tumor tissue. This chain joins TRBV20-1 and TRBJ2-1, with a possible D match to TRBD2 (5 bases). This clonotype was obtained from a man in his fifties or sixties with non-small cell lung cancer. The CDR3 sequence: CSALGREPTLYNEQFF. The CDR3 DNA sequence: TGCAGTGCTCTGGGCCGGGAACCGACCCTATACAATGAGCAGTTCTTC.